Below, 24 T cell receptor beta chains from the same sample are listed, as sequenced in a study of blood T cell repertoires in COVID-19. Data came from immunoSEQ multiplex PCR; TCRdb stores just in-frame clones and leaves some out. The sample includes 30,000 to 40,000 clones, under 90% of them seen just once. The sample consisted of peripheral blood. These receptor sequences come from a man aged 50-60 years with acute or convalescent COVID-19.

The rearrangement links TRBV28 to TRBJ1-1; D is ambiguous. The V end lost 6 bases, the J end lost 0 bases, and 5 bases lay between the germline ends. CDR1 is MDHEN and CDR2 is SYDVKM in the germline V gene. The CDR3 has 12 residues. CDR3 nucleotides: TGTGCCAGCAGCTTTATGAACACTGAAGCTTTCTTT. It translates to CASSFMNTEAFF.

The sample holds one count of this clone. The CDR3 bases are TGTGCCAGCAGCTTAGGGACTAGCGGGGGGTACAATGAGCAGTTCTTC. This codes for CASSLGTSGGYNEQFF. V gene TRBV7-6 combines with J gene TRBJ2-1; 14 nucleotides agree with TRBD2. V lost 1 base, J lost 4 bases, and 0 bases stayed unmatched. Germline CDR1 reads SGHVS; CDR2 reads FNYEAQ. The CDR3 runs 16 residues.

The J gene is TRBJ2-1, the V gene TRBV5-4; D may be TRBD1 (6 bases). With 4 bases removed from V and 4 bases from J, the gap between germline ends came to 15 bases. The CDR3 totals 15 residues. Germline V gene sequence: CDR1 SGHNT, CDR2 YYREEE (reference sequence). CDR3 region: CASSPDRTIYNEQFF. The CDR3 DNA reads as TGTGCCAGCAGCCCGGACAGAACAATTTACAATGAGCAGTTCTTC.

The V and J genes are TRBV9 and TRBJ2-1, with 9 positions matching TRBD2. The V gene's germline CDR1 is SGDLS and CDR2 YYNGEE. The CDR3 has 15 residues. V shed 0 bases and J 5 bases; nucleotides not matched to a gene: 3. For the CDR3, the DNA is TGTGCCAGCAGCGTAGATAGCGGGAGCGACAATGAGCAGTTCTTC. Translating gives CASSVDSGSDNEQFF.

This sequence joins TRBV5-4 and TRBJ2-5; weak D call: TRBD2 (5 bases). Germline-derived CDR1 and CDR2 are SGHNT and YYREEE (reference sequence). This CDR3 has 14 residues. Trimming stripped 4 bases from V and 1 base from J, with 11 bases between. The CDR3 loop reads CASSLAGIQETQYF. The CDR3 DNA is TGTGCCAGCAGCCTTGCCGGGATCCAAGAGACCCAGTACTTC.

The V call is TRBV9, the J call TRBJ2-1, with 11 bases aligning to TRBD2. Germline V CDR1 and CDR2: SGDLS, YYNGEE. The CDR3 length is 17 residues. V was clipped by 4 bases and J by 9 bases; unmatched bases: 15. CDR3: CASSSRLAGFPSAEQFF. In DNA form, the CDR3 reads TGTGCCAGCAGCTCACGACTAGCGGGGTTTCCATCAGCTGAGCAGTTCTTC.

The chain carries TRBV3-1 (or the pseudogene TRBV3-2) and TRBJ1-1; D is unclear. Looked up from germline, CDR1 is LGHDT and CDR2 is YNNKEL (reference sequence). The CDR3 loop spans 14 amino acids. Trimming took 3 bases from V and 9 from J, leaving 17 bases between them. This CDR3 reads CASSHPRGTEKAFF. Written as DNA, the CDR3 is TGTGCCAGCAGCCACCCACGGGGTACCGAGAAAGCTTTCTTT.

The chain combines TRBV19 with TRBJ1-2; tentative D call: TRBD1 (6 bases). CDR3 length equals 12 residues. Looked up from germline, CDR1 is LNHDA and CDR2 is SQIVND (reference sequence). The V and J ends lost 5 bases and 6 bases respectively, with 10 bases between them. The CDR3 region is CASSRQGNGYTF. CDR3 bases: TGTGCCAGTAGTCGGCAGGGGAATGGCTACACCTTC.

The chain recombines TRBV5-5 with TRBJ2-3, with TRBD2 identical over 7 bases. Germline V lookup: CDR1 SGHKS, CDR2 YYEKEE (reference sequence). The CDR3 is 14 residues long. V trimming: 2 bases; J trimming: 4 bases; junction bases outside the gene matches: 4. CDR3: CASSLRTSADTQYF. The DNA for the CDR3 is TGTGCCAGCAGCTTACGGACTAGTGCAGATACGCAGTATTTT.

This chain uses TRBV7-6 with TRBJ2-7; 8 nucleotides align to TRBD2. Per the germline V gene, CDR1 is SGHVS and CDR2 is FNYEAQ. The V and J ends lost 5 bases and 7 bases, in that order; junction bases with no gene match: 13. This CDR3 contains 15 residues. In DNA form, the CDR3 reads TGTGCCAGCAGCCCAGTAGCGGGGCCGGGGGGTGAGCAGTACTTC. Protein sequence: CASSPVAGPGGEQYF. Full variable domain (rest looked up from reference TRBV7-6 and TRBJ2-7): GAGVSQSPRYKVTKRGQDVALRCDPISGHVSLYWYRQALGQGPEFLTYFNYEAQQDKSGLPNDRFSAERPEGSISTLTIQRTEQRDSAMYRCASSPVAGPGGEQYFGPGTRLTVT.

V and J are TRBV11-1 and TRBJ2-1, with TRBD1 matching 7 bases. The CDR3 is 12 amino acids. Trimming cost V 5 bases and J 15 bases; bases outside gene matches: 10. Per the germline V gene, CDR1 is SGHAT and CDR2 is FQDESV (reference sequence). DNA of the CDR3: TGTGCCAGCAGCCCTGAAGGGGGCATGGGGTTCTTC. It codes for CASSPEGGMGFF.

The V gene is TRBV18, the J gene TRBJ2-1, with TRBD2 as a possible D gene (6 bases). Trimming pared 2 bases from V and 2 bases from J, leaving 13 bases between. This CDR3 is built from 16 residues. Germline assignment: CDR1 KGHSH and CDR2 LQKENI. The CDR3 DNA sequence: TGTGCCAGCTCACCAGGAGCGGGCAAGACCTACAATGAGCAGTTCTTC. Translating gives CASSPGAGKTYNEQFF.

This chain links TRBV5-1 with TRBJ2-3; tentatively, D is TRBD2 (5 bases). Trimming stripped 2 bases from V and 2 bases from J, with 9 bases between. The V gene's germline CDR1 is SGHRS and CDR2 YFSETQ. The CDR3 has 14 amino acids. CDR3 nucleotides: TGCGCCAGCAGCTTAACTAGATACACAGATACGCAGTATTTT. It yields the protein CASSLTRYTDTQYF. The full variable domain, with the rest looked up from reference TRBV5-1 and TRBJ2-3, is KAGVTQTPRYLIKTRGQQVTLSCSPISGHRSVSWYQQTPGQGLQFLFEYFSETQRNKGNFPGRFSGRQFSNSRSEMNVSTLELGDSALYLCASSLTRYTDTQYFGPGTRLTVL.

This clone is judged medium-sized. V is TRBV6-4 and J is TRBJ2-3, with 13 bases that match TRBD2. The germline CDR1 and CDR2 sequences are MRHNA and SNTAGT. V shed 5 bases and J 3 bases; nucleotides not matched to a gene: 2. The CDR3 sequence is 15 residues long. CDR3 amino acids: CASSRTSGGTDTQYF. In nucleotides, the CDR3 is TGTGCCAGCAGTCGGACTAGCGGGGGTACAGATACGCAGTATTTT.

The rearrangement joins TRBV19 to TRBJ1-5; TRBD1 aligns across 9 bases. Germline V gene sequence: CDR1 LNHDA, CDR2 SQIVND (reference sequence). CDR3 length: 14 amino acids. J lost 9 bases, V lost 4 bases, and 7 bases had no gene match. The CDR3 sequence: CASSRGQGEGPQHF. The CDR3 nucleotides are TGTGCCAGTAGTAGGGGACAGGGTGAAGGGCCCCAGCATTTT.

This sequence joins TRBV5-1 and TRBJ2-1; perhaps TRBD2 as D (7 bases). Looked up from germline, CDR1 is SGHRS and CDR2 is YFSETQ. V was cut by 1 base and J by 9 bases, with 14 bases left in between. This CDR3 has 14 amino acids. CDR3 coding DNA: TGCGCCAGCAGCTTGCGGGGGGCGCGTAGTGAGCAGTTCTTC. Its protein product is CASSLRGARSEQFF. Looking up the rest from reference TRBV5-1 and TRBJ2-1 gives the full variable domain: KAGVTQTPRYLIKTRGQQVTLSCSPISGHRSVSWYQQTPGQGLQFLFEYFSETQRNKGNFPGRFSGRQFSNSRSEMNVSTLELGDSALYLCASSLRGARSEQFFGPGTRLTVL.

This clone was detected only once. The chain recombines TRBV6-4 with TRBJ1-2; TRBD1 agrees at 7 bases. Losses at the gene ends were 10 bases for V and 1 base for J; bases not matched to a gene: 12. Per germline, CDR1 MRHNA and CDR2 SNTAGT. The CDR3 loop spans 15 amino acids. The DNA of the CDR3 is TGTGCCACCGATTGTGGGACAGAGAATAACTATGGCTACACCTTC. This sequence encodes CATDCGTENNYGYTF.

This chain joins TRBV19 and TRBJ2-7; no clear D gene. Trimming stripped 5 bases from V and 0 bases from J, with 11 bases between. Germline-derived CDR1 and CDR2 are LNHDA and SQIVND (reference sequence). The CDR3 is 14 residues long. This CDR3 is CASSVTVSSYEQYF. CDR3 nucleotide sequence: TGTGCCAGTAGTGTGACTGTGAGCTCCTACGAGCAGTACTTC.

V usage is TRBV3-1 (or the pseudogene TRBV3-2) and J usage is TRBJ1-3, with a weak D call TRBD1 (5 bases). Germline lookup yields CDR1 LGHDT and CDR2 YNNKEL (reference sequence). The ends were cut back, 4 bases at V and 0 bases at J, with 13 bases in the middle. This CDR3 comprises 16 residues. The CDR3 loop reads CASSLTSGISGNTIYF. CDR3 coding DNA: TGTGCCAGCAGCCTCACGTCAGGGATCTCTGGAAACACCATATATTTT.

V and J are TRBV2 and TRBJ1-2, with D possibly matching TRBD1 (6 bases). From germline, CDR1 is SNHLY and CDR2 FYNNEI. The CDR3 has 13 amino acids. Trimming cost V 1 base and J 3 bases, with 6 bases left between them. CDR3 nucleotide sequence: TGTGCCAGCAGTGAAGGACAGGACTATGGCTACACCTTC. Amino acids: CASSEGQDYGYTF.

In this sample, this clone turned up once. The V call is TRBV5-1, the J call TRBJ1-3; 8 bases are a match to TRBD1. CDR3 length equals 19 residues. CDR1 is SGHRS, CDR2 YFSETQ, per germline. Germline trimming cut 3 bases from V and 2 bases from J; bases unmatched to any gene: 16. The CDR3 here is CASSWGTGGPKVAGNTIYF. In DNA form, the CDR3 reads TGCGCCAGCAGCTGGGGGACAGGCGGGCCCAAGGTAGCTGGAAACACCATATATTTT.

In its sample, this clone ranks as medium-sized. The chain combines TRBV27 with TRBJ2-1, with 7 positions matching TRBD2. This CDR3 is 14 amino acids long. CDR1 and CDR2 from the germline V gene are MNHEY and SMNVEV (reference sequence). V trimming: 6 bases; J trimming: 5 bases; junction bases outside the gene matches: 7. The CDR3 loop reads CASSVRDYDNEQFF. CDR3 nucleotides: TGTGCCAGCAGCGTCCGGGACTACGACAATGAGCAGTTCTTC.

J is TRBJ2-7 and V is TRBV19; D gene uncertain. V dropped 2 bases and J dropped 0 bases, with 11 bases sitting between them. The CDR3 loop spans 15 amino acids. The germline CDR1 and CDR2 sequences are LNHDA and SQIVND (reference sequence). The CDR3 protein is CASSISAGSSYEQYF. CDR3 DNA: TGTGCCAGTAGTATATCAGCCGGGTCCTCCTACGAGCAGTACTTC.

The chain uses TRBV11-2 and TRBJ1-2, with TRBD1 matching over 7 bases. The CDR3 is 14 residues long. Germline CDR1 SGHAT, CDR2 FQNNGV. V lost 5 bases, J lost 1 base, and 4 bases stayed unmatched. CDR3 nucleotide sequence: TGTGCCAGCAGCCCAGGGACAGTTAACTATGGCTACACCTTC. Translated: CASSPGTVNYGYTF.